This T cell receptor (beta chain) was retrieved from a study of CD8 T cells in Susac syndrome. TCR beta sequencing was performed on blood CD8+ and CD4+ T cells. The multiple sclerosis controls, all treatment-naive patients, had relapsing-remitting disease that was stable or active. Germline CDR1 is GTSNPN and CDR2 is SVGIG (reference sequence). This CDR3 contains 14 residues. V was cut by 2 bases and J by 2 bases, with 13 bases left in between. Reverse transcription of about 0.45 to 1 ug RNA was carried out with random hexamers. The method of amplification for TCR beta CDR3 was immunoSEQ multiplex PCR, covering 54 Vbeta and 13 Jbeta. Using its own MiXCR run on the immunoSEQ multiplex PCR reads, TCRdb lists one record per CDR3 protein. The sample yields 200,000 to 250,000 distinct CDR3 sequences, 92% seen once.

The source is a human donor with multiple sclerosis. The material sequenced was CD8+ T cells from PBMCs. The chain is built from TRBV30 and TRBJ2-7; D is unresolved. CDR3 loop: CAWSPLPRAYEQYF. In nucleotides, the CDR3 is TGTGCCTGGAGTCCCCTCCCACGTGCCTACGAGCAGTACTTC.